The 7 T cell receptor beta chains listed next were all sequenced from one sample in a study of blood T cell repertoires in COVID-19 (dated by TCRdb to the early 2020s). The library was produced with the immunoSEQ multiplex PCR assay. What TCRdb holds here is the immuneACCESS table cut down to in-frame rearrangements. Part of the clones is not present; checked against another copy, under half of the missing clones reflect an unresolved V gene, and the others are unexplained. The sample profile shows over 200,000 clones; just over 85% of them were found once. Together, the top ten hold around 10% of the sample. Sequencing was done on a sample of peripheral blood. These receptors all come from a man aged 50 to 59 with COVID-19, enrolled during active disease.

The genes are TRBV6-2 or TRBV6-3 and TRBJ2-5, with D possibly matching TRBD2 (6 bases). Per the germline V gene, CDR1 is MNHEY and CDR2 is SVGEGT. V gave up 6 bases and J gave up 5 bases, with 13 bases separating them. CDR3 size: 13 residues. Here the CDR3 reads CASSRGTGETQYF. DNA of the CDR3: TGTGCCAGCAGCCGCGGGACCGGGGAGACCCAGTACTTC.

The chain joins TRBV25-1 to TRBJ1-1; possible D gene TRBD1, 5 bases. This CDR3 is 15 amino acids long. CDR1 and CDR2 (germline): MGHDK, SYGVNS. Trimming shortened V by 7 bases and J by 5 bases, and 20 bases separated the two germline ends. As DNA, the CDR3 is TGTGCCAGCACATCACACGCGGGACTAGGGACTGAAGCTTTCTTT. Its translation is CASTSHAGLGTEAFF.

The chain recombines TRBV5-1 with TRBJ2-7; 10 nucleotides agree with TRBD1. The CDR3 consists of 16 residues. Germline trimming cut 4 bases from V and 5 bases from J; bases unmatched to any gene: 12. Germline CDR1 SGHRS, CDR2 YFSETQ. The CDR3 protein is CASSDKTGTGEDEQYF. The CDR3 coding sequence is TGCGCCAGCAGCGATAAAACCGGGACAGGGGAAGACGAGCAGTACTTC. Full variable domain (outside the CDR3, taken from reference TRBV5-1 and TRBJ2-7): KAGVTQTPRYLIKTRGQQVTLSCSPISGHRSVSWYQQTPGQGLQFLFEYFSETQRNKGNFPGRFSGRQFSNSRSEMNVSTLELGDSALYLCASSDKTGTGEDEQYFGPGTRLTVT.

V and J are TRBV24-1 and TRBJ2-5, with D possibly matching TRBD1 (6 bases). The ends were cut back, 0 bases at V and 2 bases at J, with 9 bases in the middle. The CDR3 runs to 15 residues. Germline-derived CDR1 and CDR2 are KGHDR and SFDVKD. The CDR3 DNA follows: TGTGCCACCAGTGATTTGCATGGACAGCAAGAGACCCAGTACTTC. Its translation is CATSDLHGQQETQYF.

The genes are TRBV19 and TRBJ2-2; 12 bases match TRBD2. With 9 bases clipped from V and 2 bases from J, the junction kept 7 bases outside the gene matches. Germline CDR1 and CDR2: LNHDA and SQIVND (reference sequence). The CDR3 is 16 residues long. In DNA form, the CDR3 reads TGTGCCAGCGGGACTAGCGGGCAGAGTAACACCGGGGAGCTGTTTTTT. Its protein product is CASGTSGQSNTGELFF.

This chain uses TRBV15 with TRBJ1-2, with a weak D call TRBD1 (5 bases). The CDR3 sequence is 13 residues long. Trimming shortened V by 5 bases and J by 7 bases, and 14 bases separated the two germline ends. Germline lookup yields CDR1 LNHNV and CDR2 YYDKDF (reference sequence). This CDR3 reads CATSGTGTFGYTF. In DNA, the CDR3 is TGTGCCACCAGCGGAACCGGGACTTTTGGCTACACCTTC.

CDR3 residues: CASSLTTYNEQFF. The CDR3 coding sequence is TGTGCCAGCAGTTTGACAACCTACAATGAGCAGTTCTTC. The rearrangement uses TRBV12-3 or TRBV12-4 and TRBJ2-1; no firm D call. The CDR3 is 13 residues long. Trimming left V 3 bases short and J 2 bases short, with 5 bases between.